This T cell receptor beta chain appears in the sequencing data of a study of blood T cell repertoires in COVID-19. Study in general: The United States, Italy and Spain were the sources of the acute and convalescent COVID-19 samples.

On this clone: The same CDR3 also results from other DNA sequences found in this sample.

The study recruited people aged roughly 18 to 100 years across about 25 US areas. Germline CDR1 is MNHEY and CDR2 is SMNVEV (reference sequence). V lost 2 bases to trimming and J lost 5 bases, with 9 bases between them. This CDR3 spans 13 amino acids. As originally analysed: By means of reference gene primer amplification, nucleated cell counts were estimated. Assay: immunoSEQ multiplex PCR; the TCRdb copy retains only in-frame clones and omits some. Clonal size and the V and J genes are those of that table, whereas D and trimming came from the DNA. The table shows roughly 500,000 clones, with over 75% occurring only once.

Sequences were obtained from PBMCs or T cells enriched from blood (not recorded which). This clonotype originated in a woman in her thirties or forties who had recovered from COVID-19. This sequence joins TRBV27 and TRBJ1-1; a weak D match, TRBD1 (6 bases). The chain's CDR3 is CASSLQGWTEAFF. CDR3 bases: TGTGCCAGCAGTTTACAGGGGTGGACTGAAGCTTTCTTT.